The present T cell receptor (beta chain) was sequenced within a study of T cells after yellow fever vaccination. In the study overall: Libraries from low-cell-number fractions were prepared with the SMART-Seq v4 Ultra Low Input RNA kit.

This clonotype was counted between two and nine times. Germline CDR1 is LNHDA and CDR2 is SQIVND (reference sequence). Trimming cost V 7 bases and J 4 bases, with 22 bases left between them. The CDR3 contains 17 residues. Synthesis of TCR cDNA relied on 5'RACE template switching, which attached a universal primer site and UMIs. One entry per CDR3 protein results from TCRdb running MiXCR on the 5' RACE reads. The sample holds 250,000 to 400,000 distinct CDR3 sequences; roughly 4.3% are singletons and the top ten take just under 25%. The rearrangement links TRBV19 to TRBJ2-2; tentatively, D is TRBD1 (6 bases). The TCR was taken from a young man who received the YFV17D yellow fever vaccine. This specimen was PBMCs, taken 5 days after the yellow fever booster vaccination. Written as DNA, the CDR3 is TGTGCCAGTAATCGGATTGACGGCAGGGGATTCACCGGGGAGCTGTTTTTT. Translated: CASNRIDGRGFTGELFF.